These 7 T cell receptor beta chains were sequenced from one sample in a study of T cell responses to AZD1222 COVID-19 vaccine. Data came from immunoSEQ multiplex PCR; TCRdb stores just in-frame clones and leaves some out. The sample lists approximately 90,000 clones; 70% to 90% were seen once. This specimen consisted of peripheral blood, obtained on day 0 of AZD1222 vaccination. The source of these receptors is an adult in good health.

The chain's CDR3 is CASSPGQGAGFFTDTQYF. CDR3 in DNA: TGTGCCAGCAGCCCCGGACAGGGGGCTGGATTTTTCACAGATACGCAGTATTTT. The gene calls are TRBV3-1 (or the pseudogene TRBV3-2) and TRBJ2-3, with TRBD1 matching 11 bases. V shed 4 bases and J 2 bases; nucleotides not matched to a gene: 11. This CDR3 is 18 amino acids long. Per the germline V gene, CDR1 is LGHDT and CDR2 is YNNKEL (reference sequence).

A single count supports this clone. The chain carries TRBV18 and TRBJ2-7, with D perhaps matching TRBD2 (6 bases). In germline, CDR1 is KGHSH, CDR2 LQKENI. V gave up 3 bases and J gave up 2 bases, with 14 bases separating them. The CDR3 is made up of 15 amino acids. CDR3 loop: CASSPRRVLPYEQYF. In nucleotides, the CDR3 is TGTGCCAGCTCACCTAGGAGGGTTCTCCCCTACGAGCAGTACTTC.

This clone was picked up a small number of times. The chain joins TRBV30 to TRBJ2-2; no clear D gene. V dropped 0 bases and J dropped 5 bases, with 13 bases sitting between them. This CDR3 is built from 15 residues. Per the germline V gene, CDR1 is GTSNPN and CDR2 is SVGIG (reference sequence). CDR3 DNA sequence: TGTGCCTGGAGTGTACGTCGGCCCGGGACCGGGGAGCTGTTTTTT. This gives the protein CAWSVRRPGTGELFF.

The rearrangement links TRBV6-1 to TRBJ1-1, with 9 nucleotides matching TRBD1. The trim removed 3 bases at V and 3 bases at J, leaving 5 bases unmatched. Germline V gene lookup returns CDR1 MNHNS and CDR2 SASEGT. The CDR3 contains 15 residues. CDR3 sequence reads: CASSDGTGLDTEAFF. The CDR3 DNA sequence: TGTGCCAGCAGTGACGGGACAGGGCTAGACACTGAAGCTTTCTTT.

DNA for the CDR3: TGTGCCAGCACCGAGGGCAGGGGAGGCACAGATACGCAGTATTTT. This sequence encodes CASTEGRGGTDTQYF. V and J are TRBV6-5 and TRBJ2-3, with D perhaps TRBD1 (6 bases). Germline CDR1 reads MNHEY; CDR2 reads SVGAGI. V lost 7 bases and J 1 base, leaving 15 bases between the germline ends. The length of the CDR3 is 15 residues.

This clone was detected only once. The chain couples TRBV5-6 to TRBJ2-1; possible D gene TRBD1, 7 bases. CDR3 length: 15 residues. Per the germline V gene, CDR1 is SGHDT and CDR2 is YYEEEE. V was cut by 4 bases and J by 2 bases, with 13 bases left in between. The CDR3 bases are TGTGCCAGCAGCCCTGGGGGGACAGCCTACAATGAGCAGTTCTTC. This codes for CASSPGGTAYNEQFF.

This rearrangement joins TRBV9 to TRBJ2-5, with D uncertain. V dropped 3 bases and J dropped 5 bases, with 11 bases sitting between them. CDR3 size: 13 residues. The V gene's germline CDR1 is SGDLS and CDR2 YYNGEE. CDR3 loop: CASSGAVGETQYF. CDR3 sequence (DNA): TGTGCCAGCAGCGGAGCCGTAGGGGAGACCCAGTACTTC.